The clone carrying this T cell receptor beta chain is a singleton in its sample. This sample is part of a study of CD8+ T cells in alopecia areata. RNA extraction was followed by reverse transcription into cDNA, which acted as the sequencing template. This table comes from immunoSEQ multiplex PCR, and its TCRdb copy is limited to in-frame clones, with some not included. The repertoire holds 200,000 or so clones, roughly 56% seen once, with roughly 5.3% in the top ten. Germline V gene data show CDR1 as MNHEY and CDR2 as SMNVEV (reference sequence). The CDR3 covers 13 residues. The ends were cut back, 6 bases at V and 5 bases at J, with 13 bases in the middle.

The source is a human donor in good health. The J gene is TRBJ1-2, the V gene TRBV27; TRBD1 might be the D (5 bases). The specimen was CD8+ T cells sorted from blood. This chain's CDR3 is CASSRGEGYGYTF. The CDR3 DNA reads TGTGCCAGCAGCAGAGGCGAGGGGTATGGCTACACCTTC.